The table lists the clone carrying this TCR beta chain with a few counts. The data derive from a study of response to subunit inactivated influenza vaccine. The germline V and J ends were trimmed by 5 bases and 8 bases, with 9 bases remaining between them. This CDR3 region has 12 residues. The germline gives CDR1 SGHAT, CDR2 FQNNGV. TCRdb recomputed calls from the RT-PCR reads with MiXCR, one row per CDR3 protein. This sample has 500,000 to 600,000 distinct CDR3 sequences, with 7.6% found just once. This chain joins TRBV11-2 and TRBJ2-2; tentative D call: TRBD1 (6 bases). The receptor's source is a man aged 50-75 years who received an inactivated influenza vaccine. The material sequenced was PBMCs from blood, taken around 25 months after vaccination. DNA of the CDR3: TGTGCCAGCAGCGCAGGGGCAGGGGAGCTGTTTTTT. It codes for CASSAGAGELFF.